This record concerns one T cell receptor (beta chain) sequence. Individual cDNA molecules each carried unique molecular identifiers attached by the library. TCRdb re-derived calls from the RACE reads in MiXCR, one entry per CDR3 protein. The table shows about 42,000 distinct CDR3 sequences, with around 12% occurring only once. Sample time point: pre-sensitization, week 0. Treatment in this sample: therapeutic diphenylcyclopropenone sensitization with weekly scalp DPC. This sample was taken from a study of human T cells and chemical hapten exposure. The CDR3 extends over 15 amino acids. Unmatched junction bases numbered 4, after V lost 7 bases and J lost 0 bases. Germline V gene data show CDR1 as MDHEN and CDR2 as SYDVKM.

The chain is built from TRBV28 and TRBJ2-1, with 9 bases aligning to TRBD2. The clonotype originates from a woman in her 30s with alopecia areata. Some clones in this sample may be carry-over from other donors' samples. The sequences come from whole blood, collected in connection with sensitization to the hapten diphenylcyclopropenone (DPC). CDR3: CASNSGRSSYNEQFF. The CDR3 DNA follows: TGTGCCAGCAACAGCGGGAGGAGCTCCTACAATGAGCAGTTCTTC.